Following are 27 T cell receptor beta chains from one sample sequenced in a study of T cell changes during pregnancy in multiple sclerosis. Assay used: immunoSEQ multiplex PCR; TCRdb lists only in-frame clones, some missing. Here the sample spans 35,000 to 50,000 clones, approximately 90% being singletons. The source material was PBMCs (not recorded whether the cells were cultured). The receptors come from a female donor with multiple sclerosis, enrolled in a pregnancy study.

The gene calls are TRBV19 and TRBJ1-5; 7 bases match TRBD1. This CDR3 spans 16 amino acids. Germline V gene lookup returns CDR1 LNHDA and CDR2 SQIVND (reference sequence). V lost 6 bases and J lost 6; bases outside the gene matches: 14. Here the CDR3 reads CASSYTRKGGTQPQHF. CDR3 sequence (DNA): TGTGCCAGTAGCTACACTAGGAAAGGGGGCACTCAGCCCCAGCATTTT.

V gene TRBV6-5 combines with J gene TRBJ1-5; no firm D call. Trimming left V 0 bases short and J 4 bases short, with 7 bases between. Looked up from germline, CDR1 is MNHEY and CDR2 is SVGAGI. The CDR3 has 14 residues. CDR3 nucleotide sequence: TGTGCCAGCAGTTACTCAGAGGGTAATCAGCCCCAGCATTTT. The encoded protein is CASSYSEGNQPQHF.

This clone was picked up a small number of times. This chain uses TRBV6-5 with TRBJ1-2, with a weak D call TRBD1 (5 bases). V was trimmed by 6 bases and J by 2 bases, leaving 10 bases between them. CDR1 MNHEY and CDR2 SVGAGI come from the germline V gene. The CDR3 loop spans 13 amino acids. CDR3 DNA: TGTGCCAGCAGATTGGACACCAACTATGGCTACACCTTC. Its protein product is CASRLDTNYGYTF.

The V call is TRBV27, the J call TRBJ1-1; D is perhaps TRBD1 (5 bases). Germline CDR1 MNHEY, CDR2 SMNVEV (reference sequence). The CDR3 loop spans 16 amino acids. The V end lost 3 bases, the J end lost 6 bases, and 20 bases lay between the germline ends. CDR3 DNA sequence: TGTGCCAGCAGTTTCCTAAAGGGACGATGGGGCGCTGAAGCTTTCTTT. Its protein product is CASSFLKGRWGAEAFF.

V is TRBV5-8 and J is TRBJ1-2; D might be TRBD1 (5 bases). Trimming pared 4 bases from V and 7 bases from J, leaving 14 bases between. Germline V gives CDR1 SGHTS, CDR2 YDEGEE. The CDR3 covers 13 residues. The CDR3 region is CASSPLGQGGYTF. The CDR3 bases are TGTGCCAGCAGCCCCCTCGGGCAGGGTGGCTACACCTTC. The full variable domain, with the rest looked up from reference TRBV5-8 and TRBJ1-2, is EAGVTQSPTHLIKTRGQQATLRCSPISGHTSVYWYQQALGLGLQFLLWYDEGEERNRGNFPPRFSGRQFPNYSSELNVNALELEDSALYLCASSPLGQGGYTFGSGTRLTVV.

V and J are TRBV28 and TRBJ2-7, with D unclear. This CDR3 has 11 amino acids. V was shortened by 6 bases and J by 4 bases, with 7 bases between the two germline ends. Germline CDR1 is MDHEN and CDR2 is SYDVKM. The CDR3 loop is CASRAVYEQYF. The CDR3 bases are TGTGCCAGCAGGGCTGTATACGAGCAGTACTTC.

The V call is TRBV27, the J call TRBJ1-2; perhaps TRBD1 as D (5 bases). CDR1 and CDR2 from the germline V gene are MNHEY and SMNVEV (reference sequence). This CDR3 has 13 amino acids. V was pared by 5 bases and J by 8 bases, with 15 bases between. CDR3 DNA sequence: TGTGCCAGCAGTCTCCGGGACTTTAGGGGCTACACCTTC. Amino acids: CASSLRDFRGYTF.

This clone showed up just once. V and J are TRBV5-4 and TRBJ2-2, with D tentatively TRBD2 (6 bases). This CDR3 spans 17 amino acids. In germline, CDR1 is SGHNT, CDR2 YYREEE (reference sequence). The V and J ends lost 3 bases and 6 bases respectively, with 21 bases between them. CDR3 bases: TGTGCCAGCAGCTCACCTTTCGGCGGGGAAGTGGCCGGGGAGCTGTTTTTT. Its translation is CASSSPFGGEVAGELFF. Drawing the rest from reference TRBV5-4 and TRBJ2-2, the complete variable domain is ETGVTQSPTHLIKTRGQQVTLRCSSQSGHNTVSWYQQALGQGPQFIFQYYREEENGRGNFPPRFSGLQFPNYSSELNVNALELDDSALYLCASSSPFGGEVAGELFFGEGSRLTVL.

The chain carries TRBV7-2 and TRBJ2-3, with a possible D match to TRBD2 (5 bases). CDR1 is SGHTA and CDR2 is FQGNSA in the germline V gene. CDR3 size: 14 residues. V lost 4 bases to trimming and J lost 6 bases, with 14 bases between them. This chain's CDR3 is CASSSRGRADTQYF. DNA of the CDR3: TGTGCCAGCAGCTCCCGGGGTAGGGCGGATACGCAGTATTTT.

The chain carries TRBV5-1 and TRBJ1-3; D may be TRBD1 (5 bases). Trimming left V 4 bases short and J 1 base short, with 15 bases between. CDR1 and CDR2 from the germline V gene are SGHRS and YFSETQ. The CDR3 sequence is 16 residues long. The DNA for the CDR3 is TGCGCCAGCAGCCGGGCCAGGGTGGGGTCTGGAAACACCATATATTTT. It is translated as CASSRARVGSGNTIYF.

The chain combines TRBV4-1 with TRBJ2-6; D remains unclear. The CDR3 extends over 14 amino acids. Per the germline V gene, CDR1 is MGHRA and CDR2 is YSYEKL. V shed 4 bases and J shed 4 bases, with 8 bases lying between them. The CDR3 sequence: CASSRASGANVLTF. In DNA form, the CDR3 reads TGCGCCAGCAGCCGGGCTTCCGGGGCCAACGTCCTGACTTTC.

This chain uses TRBV5-4 with TRBJ2-7, with D perhaps matching TRBD1 (6 bases). With 0 bases removed from V and 5 bases from J, the gap between germline ends came to 15 bases. Germline CDR1 is SGHNT and CDR2 is YYREEE (reference sequence). The CDR3 length is 15 residues. The DNA of the CDR3 is TGTGCCAGCAGCTTGGGGTACAGGGAAGTAGACGAGCAGTACTTC. Amino acids: CASSLGYREVDEQYF.

The chain is built from TRBV6-6 and TRBJ2-3; no clear D gene. Looked up from germline, CDR1 is MNHNY and CDR2 is SVGAGI (reference sequence). V was pared by 4 bases and J by 6 bases, with 11 bases between. The CDR3 is 13 amino acids. CDR3 nucleotide sequence: TGTGCCAGCAGTTCAGCTGTGGTCGATACGCAGTATTTT. As protein: CASSSAVVDTQYF.

J is TRBJ2-1 and V is TRBV2; possibly TRBD1 for D (5 bases). The CDR3 runs 16 residues. Trimming pared 1 base from V and 5 bases from J, leaving 15 bases between. Germline CDR1 SNHLY, CDR2 FYNNEI. The CDR3: CASSEGWAGSDNEQFF. The CDR3 nucleotides are TGTGCCAGCAGTGAAGGGTGGGCAGGGTCGGACAATGAGCAGTTCTTC.

This sequence joins TRBV2 and TRBJ2-2; TRBD1 agrees at 7 bases. The CDR3 extends over 14 amino acids. Germline loops: CDR1 SNHLY, CDR2 FYNNEI. V lost 9 bases, J lost 3 bases, and 7 bases stayed unmatched. The CDR3 DNA sequence: TGTGCCAGTCACAGGGGTCTAGACACCGGGGAGCTGTTTTTT. Its translation is CASHRGLDTGELFF.

In its sample, this clone was seen once. The chain recombines TRBV4-1 with TRBJ2-7; D gene unclear. The CDR3 runs to 11 residues. Germline loops: CDR1 MGHRA, CDR2 YSYEKL. Trimming removed 5 bases from V and 3 bases from J, with 5 bases in between. The CDR3 protein is CASSNRYEQYF. DNA of the CDR3: TGCGCCAGCAGCAACCGCTACGAGCAGTACTTC.

This chain uses TRBV28 with TRBJ1-2; TRBD1 matches at 8 bases. This CDR3 region has 15 residues. V dropped 1 base and J dropped 8; count of bases not matched to a gene: 9. Per the germline V gene, CDR1 is MDHEN and CDR2 is SYDVKM. DNA for the CDR3: TGTGCCAGCAGTTTATATTGGACAGGGACAGAAGGCTACACCTTC. As protein: CASSLYWTGTEGYTF.

This clone was recorded once. The chain recombines TRBV28 with TRBJ1-5, with TRBD1 matching 10 bases. In germline, CDR1 is MDHEN, CDR2 SYDVKM. CDR3 length equals 15 residues. V trimming: 10 bases; J trimming: 3 bases; junction bases outside the gene matches: 9. CDR3 nucleotides: TGTGCCACCGCGGGACAGGGGTCTTTCAATCAGCCCCAGCATTTT. Its protein product is CATAGQGSFNQPQHF. Together with reference TRBV28 and TRBJ1-5, the CDR3 gives the full variable domain: DVKVTQSSRYLVKRTGEKVFLECVQDMDHENMFWYRQDPGLGLRLIYFSYDVKMKEKGDIPEGYSVSREKKERFSLILESASTNQTSMYLCATAGQGSFNQPQHFGDGTRLSIL.

V and J are TRBV28 and TRBJ1-5, with 7 bases that match TRBD1. J was trimmed by 6 bases and V by 11 bases; bases with no gene match: 10. The CDR3 length is 13 residues. In germline, CDR1 is MDHEN, CDR2 SYDVKM. The CDR3, as DNA: TGTGCCGGAAACAGGGGAGCGGGTCAGCCCCAGCATTTT. It yields the protein CAGNRGAGQPQHF.

This chain links TRBV7-9 with TRBJ2-3, with 9 nucleotides matching TRBD2. Germline V gene data show CDR1 as SEHNR and CDR2 as FQNEAQ (reference sequence). The CDR3 totals 16 residues. V shed 3 bases, J shed 7 bases, and the junction held 11 bases outside the gene matches. The CDR3 here is CASSFAPSGTSYTQYF. The CDR3 nucleotides read TGTGCCAGCAGCTTCGCCCCTAGCGGGACCTCTTATACGCAGTATTTT.

The chain carries TRBV4-2 and TRBJ2-2; D might be TRBD2 (5 bases). This CDR3 region has 17 residues. The V end lost 4 bases, the J end lost 0 bases, and 15 bases lay between the germline ends. Germline CDR1 is LGHNA and CDR2 is YNFKEQ. For the CDR3, the DNA is TGTGCCAGCAGCCGATCGCTACGACTACCGAACACCGGGGAGCTGTTTTTT. It encodes CASSRSLRLPNTGELFF.

The chain uses TRBV5-1 and TRBJ2-1; 12 bases match TRBD1. The germline CDR1 and CDR2 sequences are SGHRS and YFSETQ. Trimming took 3 bases from V and 7 from J; bases not matched to a gene: 17. The CDR3 runs to 19 residues. CDR3 amino acids: CASSSGTGGRWEKKNEQFF. For the CDR3, the DNA is TGCGCCAGCAGCTCCGGGACAGGGGGCAGGTGGGAGAAAAAGAATGAGCAGTTCTTC.

The chain combines TRBV5-1 with TRBJ2-2; 7 bases line up with TRBD1. Trimming removed 4 bases from V and 5 bases from J; junction bases left unmatched: 8. The germline gives CDR1 SGHRS, CDR2 YFSETQ. The CDR3 contains 15 residues. The CDR3 sequence: CASSRWDSPTGELFF. CDR3 DNA sequence: TGCGCCAGCAGCCGATGGGACAGCCCAACCGGGGAGCTGTTTTTT.

The genes are TRBV5-6 and TRBJ2-1; 7 bases match TRBD2. The CDR3 length is 11 residues. With V trimmed by 3 bases and J by 12 bases, 3 bases remained unmatched. Germline V CDR1 and CDR2: SGHDT, YYEEEE. This chain's CDR3 is CASSWGGGQFF. The CDR3 region has the DNA TGTGCCAGCAGCTGGGGCGGGGGGCAGTTCTTC.

The chain uses TRBV6-6 and TRBJ1-2, with TRBD1 identical over 8 bases. CDR1 and CDR2 (germline): MNHNY, SVGAGI (reference sequence). Losses at the gene ends were 5 bases for V and 4 bases for J; bases not matched to a gene: 6. The CDR3 sequence is 14 residues long. Here the CDR3 reads CASSQGAGSYGYTF. CDR3 coding DNA: TGTGCCAGCAGTCAGGGGGCAGGAAGCTATGGCTACACCTTC.

The CDR3 region has the DNA TGTGCCAGCAGTGGGACAGGGGGCACCGGGGCCAACGTCCTGACTTTC. Amino acids: CASSGTGGTGANVLTF. V gene TRBV2 combines with J gene TRBJ2-6, with 11 bases that match TRBD1. Germline lookup yields CDR1 SNHLY and CDR2 FYNNEI. After removal of 4 bases from V and 4 bases from J, the junction contained 3 bases not matched to a gene. CDR3 length: 16 residues.

V and J are TRBV5-6 and TRBJ2-7, with TRBD1 as a possible D gene (5 bases). V was trimmed by 0 bases and J by 6 bases, leaving 19 bases between them. This CDR3 has 16 residues. Germline V lookup: CDR1 SGHDT, CDR2 YYEEEE. As DNA, the CDR3 is TGTGCCAGCAGCTTGGAAGATGTGAACAGGCCCCCCGAGCAGTACTTC. As protein: CASSLEDVNRPPEQYF. Looking up the rest from reference TRBV5-6 and TRBJ2-7 gives the full variable domain: DAGVTQSPTHLIKTRGQQVTLRCSPKSGHDTVSWYQQALGQGPQFIFQYYEEEERQRGNFPDRFSGHQFPNYSSELNVNALLLGDSALYLCASSLEDVNRPPEQYFGPGTRLTVT.